This entry describes one TCR beta chain. The entry originates in a study of blood T cell repertoires in COVID-19. Study-wide background: Donors in the United States, Italy and Spain gave samples during acute or convalescent COVID-19. The cDNA or gDNA used as material had been derived from T cells, B-cell-depleted T cells, or PBMCs.

Authors' methods: Quantification of nucleated cells was approximated via reference gene primer amplification. Using immunoSEQ multiplex PCR, the repertoire was profiled, and TCRdb retains in-frame clones only, with some absent. The DNA gave D and trimming, while V, J and clone size come from that table. In the table there are 240,000 or so clones, 75% to 85% of which are singletons. The CDR3 is made up of 13 amino acids. The germline V gene encodes CDR1 GTSNPN and CDR2 SVGIG (reference sequence). The V and J ends lost 4 bases and 1 base, in that order; junction bases with no gene match: 3. This receptor was identified in a woman in her fifties or sixties with active or convalescent COVID-19. The chain combines TRBV30 with TRBJ1-1; TRBD1 aligns across 7 bases. The sequencing sample was made of peripheral blood. Written as DNA, the CDR3 is TGTGCCTGGACCAGACAGGGGAACACTGAAGCTTTCTTT. Its translation: CAWTRQGNTEAFF.